Many counts were recorded for the clone carrying this T cell receptor (beta chain). TCRdb itself ran the reads through MiXCR, one entry per CDR3 protein. The sample has about 18,000 distinct CDR3 sequences, 10% to 13% seen once; the top ten hold approximately 3%. Per the germline V gene, CDR1 is KGHSH and CDR2 is LQKENI. The CDR3 consists of 11 residues. With 3 bases removed from V and 5 bases from J, the gap between germline ends came to 4 bases. This specimen belongs to a study of type 1 regulatory T cells. The sequenced sample was CD4+ T cells, either the whole sample or a sorted fraction (not recorded which). The gene calls are TRBV18 and TRBJ2-5; D is uncertain. This clonotype was sampled from a human donor in good health. CDR3 protein: CASSPGETQYF. CDR3 DNA sequence: TGTGCCAGCTCACCTGGCGAGACCCAGTACTTC.